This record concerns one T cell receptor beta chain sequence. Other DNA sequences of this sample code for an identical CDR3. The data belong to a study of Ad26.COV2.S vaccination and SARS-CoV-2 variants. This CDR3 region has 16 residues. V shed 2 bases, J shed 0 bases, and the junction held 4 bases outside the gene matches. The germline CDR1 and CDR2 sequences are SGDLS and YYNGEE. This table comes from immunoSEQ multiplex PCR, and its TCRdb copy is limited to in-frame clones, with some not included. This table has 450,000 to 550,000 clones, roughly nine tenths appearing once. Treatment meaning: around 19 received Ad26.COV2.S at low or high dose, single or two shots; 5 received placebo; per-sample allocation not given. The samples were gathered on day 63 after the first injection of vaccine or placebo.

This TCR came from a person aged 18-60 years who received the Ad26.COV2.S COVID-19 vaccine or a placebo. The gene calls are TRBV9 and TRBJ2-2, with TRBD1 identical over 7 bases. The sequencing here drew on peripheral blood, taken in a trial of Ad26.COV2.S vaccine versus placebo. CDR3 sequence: CASSVGQGANTGELFF. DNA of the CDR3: TGTGCCAGCAGCGTCGGTCAGGGGGCGAACACCGGGGAGCTGTTTTTT.